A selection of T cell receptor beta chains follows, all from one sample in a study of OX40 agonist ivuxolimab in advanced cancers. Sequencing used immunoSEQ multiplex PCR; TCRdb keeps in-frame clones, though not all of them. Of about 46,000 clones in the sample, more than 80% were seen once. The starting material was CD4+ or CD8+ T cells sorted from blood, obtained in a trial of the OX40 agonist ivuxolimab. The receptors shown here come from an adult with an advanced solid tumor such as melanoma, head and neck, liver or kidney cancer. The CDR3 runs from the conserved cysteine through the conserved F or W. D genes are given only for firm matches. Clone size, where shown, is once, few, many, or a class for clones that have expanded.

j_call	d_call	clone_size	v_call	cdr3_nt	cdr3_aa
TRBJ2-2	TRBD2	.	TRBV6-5	TGTGCCACAGGACTAGCGGTGAACACCGGGGAGCTGTTTTTT	CATGLAVNTGELFF
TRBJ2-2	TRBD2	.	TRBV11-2	TGTGCCAGCAGCCCCAGCCTAGCGGGGGCCAACACCGGGGAGCTGTTTTTT	CASSPSLAGANTGELFF
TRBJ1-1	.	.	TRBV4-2	TGTGCCAGCAGCCAAGATCTGGGGGAAGCTTTCTTT	CASSQDLGEAFF
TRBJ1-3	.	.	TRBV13	TGTGCCAGCAGCTTAAACCCCCGTGGAGGAAACACCATATATTTT	CASSLNPRGGNTIYF
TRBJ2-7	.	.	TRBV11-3	TGTGCCAGCAGCTCCGAGAGGGGTAGGGGGGAAGTCTTC	CASSSERGRGEVF
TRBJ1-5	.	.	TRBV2	TGTGCCAGCAGTGGCCAGGGGTATCAGCCCCAGCATTTT	CASSGQGYQPQHF
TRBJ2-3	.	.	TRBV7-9	TGTGCCAGCAGCTTAGGTTCAGGTTGGGAAACAGATACGCAGTATTTT	CASSLGSGWETDTQYF
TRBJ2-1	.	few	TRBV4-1	TGCGCCAGCAGCCAAGAGATTAAAAACAATGAGCAGTTCTTC	CASSQEIKNNEQFF
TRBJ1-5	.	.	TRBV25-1	TGTGCCAGCAGTGACTCTCGGAGTCAGCCCCAGCATTTT	CASSDSRSQPQHF
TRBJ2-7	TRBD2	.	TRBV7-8	TGTGCCAGCAGCTTAGTCCTGGCTAGCGGGTACGAGCAGTACTTC	CASSLVLASGYEQYF
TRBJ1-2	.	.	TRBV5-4	TGTGCCAGCAGCTTGGTTTTGGATGGCTACACCTTC	CASSLVLDGYTF
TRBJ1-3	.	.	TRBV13	TGTGCCAGCAGCCCCGGGGAGACTGGAAACACCATATATTTT	CASSPGETGNTIYF
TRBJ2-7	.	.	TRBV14	TGTGCCAGCAGCCAAGGCGCGGGGCTTACCTACGAGCAGTACTTC	CASSQGAGLTYEQYF
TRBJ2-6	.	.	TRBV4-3	TGCGCCAGCAGCCAGGGCTCGACTGGGGCCAACGTCCTGACTTTC	CASSQGSTGANVLTF